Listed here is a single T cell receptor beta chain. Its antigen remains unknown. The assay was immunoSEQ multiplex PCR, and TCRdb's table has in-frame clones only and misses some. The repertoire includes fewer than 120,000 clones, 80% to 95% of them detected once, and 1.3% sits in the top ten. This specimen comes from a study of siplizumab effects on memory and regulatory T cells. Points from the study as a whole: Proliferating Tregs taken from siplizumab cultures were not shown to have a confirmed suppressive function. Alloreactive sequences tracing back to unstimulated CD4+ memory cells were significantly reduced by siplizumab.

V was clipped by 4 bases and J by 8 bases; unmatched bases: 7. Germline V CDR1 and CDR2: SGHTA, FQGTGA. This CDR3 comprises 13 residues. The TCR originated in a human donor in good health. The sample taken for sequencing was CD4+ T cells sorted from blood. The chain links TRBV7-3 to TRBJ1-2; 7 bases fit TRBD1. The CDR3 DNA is TGTGCCAGCAGCTCCGACAGGGCGGAAGGCTACACCTTC. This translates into CASSSDRAEGYTF. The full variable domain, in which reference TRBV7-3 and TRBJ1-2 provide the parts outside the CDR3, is GAGVSQTPSNKVTEKGKYVELRCDPISGHTALYWYRQSLGQGPEFLIYFQGTGAADDSGLPNDRFFAVRPEGSVSTLKIQRTERGDSAVYLCASSSDRAEGYTFGSGTRLTVV.